These 24 T cell receptor beta chains were all obtained from the same sample, sequenced in a study of cytomegalovirus exposure and HLA in healthy donors. Both 60 Vbeta primers and 13 Jbeta primers went into the PCR. The data were produced by immunoSEQ multiplex PCR, yet TCRdb's version contains in-frame clones alone and is incomplete. The sample records around 91,000 clones, more than 55% being singletons. The sequencing sample was made of PBMCs. These TCRs come from a human donor in good health.

The J gene is TRBJ2-1, the V gene TRBV5-6; 10 nucleotides line up with TRBD2. This CDR3 comprises 15 residues. J lost 4 bases, V lost 1 base, and 2 bases had no gene match. The V gene's germline CDR1 is SGHDT and CDR2 YYEEEE. CDR3 residues: CASSLTSGVYNEQFF. CDR3 in DNA: TGTGCCAGCAGCTTGACTAGCGGGGTATACAATGAGCAGTTCTTC.

The genes are TRBV7-3 and TRBJ2-2; the D is unclear. The V end was cut by 5 bases, the J end by 1 base, with 5 bases between. Germline CDR1 SGHTA, CDR2 FQGTGA. The CDR3 consists of 13 residues. CDR3 sequence reads: CASSRGNTGELFF. In DNA, the CDR3 is TGTGCCAGCAGCCGCGGGAACACCGGGGAGCTGTTTTTT. Combining the CDR3 with reference TRBV7-3 and TRBJ2-2 gives the whole variable domain GAGVSQTPSNKVTEKGKYVELRCDPISGHTALYWYRQSLGQGPEFLIYFQGTGAADDSGLPNDRFFAVRPEGSVSTLKIQRTERGDSAVYLCASSRGNTGELFFGEGSRLTVL.

The chain links TRBV5-4 to TRBJ2-1, with TRBD2 matching over 15 bases. This CDR3 region has 17 residues. Trimming at V came to 9 bases and at J to 0 bases, leaving 7 bases not matched to a gene. CDR1 SGHNT and CDR2 YYREEE come from the germline V gene (reference sequence). The CDR3 sequence is CATTGLAGGPSYNEQFF. CDR3 in DNA: TGTGCCACAACTGGACTAGCGGGGGGGCCCTCCTACAATGAGCAGTTCTTC.

This clone was recorded once. The chain has TRBV7-9 and TRBJ2-5; possibly TRBD1 for D (6 bases). The CDR3 loop spans 15 amino acids. V gave up 0 bases and J gave up 4 bases, with 12 bases separating them. In germline, CDR1 is SEHNR, CDR2 FQNEAQ (reference sequence). For the CDR3, the DNA is TGTGCCAGCAGCTTAGCTCAGGGGTTGGTAGAGACCCAGTACTTC. Its translation: CASSLAQGLVETQYF.

This clone showed up just a few times. This sequence joins TRBV18 and TRBJ2-2; D is unclear. Between the trimmed V and J ends, which lost 1 base and 9 bases, there was a span of 9 bases. Germline-derived CDR1 and CDR2 are KGHSH and LQKENI. This CDR3 is 13 amino acids long. This CDR3 is CASSPLERRELFF. CDR3 nucleotide sequence: TGTGCCAGCTCACCACTGGAGCGCCGGGAGCTGTTTTTT. The full variable domain, with the rest looked up from reference TRBV18 and TRBJ2-2, is NAGVMQNPRHLVRRRGQEARLRCSPMKGHSHVYWYRQLPEEGLKFMVYLQKENIIDESGMPKERFSAEFPKEGPSILRIQQVVRGDSAAYFCASSPLERRELFFGEGSRLTVL.

The rearrangement links TRBV27 to TRBJ1-6; D might be TRBD1 (5 bases). Germline assignment: CDR1 MNHEY and CDR2 SMNVEV (reference sequence). This CDR3 region has 14 residues. V gave up 3 bases and J gave up 6 bases, with 9 bases separating them. The CDR3 reads CASSFGAPNSPLHF. CDR3 in DNA: TGTGCCAGCAGTTTTGGGGCCCCTAATTCACCCCTCCACTTT.

V usage is TRBV30 and J usage is TRBJ1-2; 7 nucleotides align to TRBD1. Germline V CDR1 and CDR2: GTSNPN, SVGIG (reference sequence). The CDR3 extends over 16 amino acids. Trimming at V came to 1 base and at J to 3 bases, leaving 11 bases not matched to a gene. The CDR3 DNA reads as TGTGCCTGGAGTGAGGGACTGGGCAGGGGGTACTATGGCTACACCTTC. The encoded protein is CAWSEGLGRGYYGYTF.

This chain uses TRBV4-2 with TRBJ2-7; 15 bases match TRBD2. Trimming at V came to 4 bases and at J to 4 bases, leaving 14 bases not matched to a gene. CDR3 size: 19 residues. Germline CDR1 is LGHNA and CDR2 is YNFKEQ. DNA for the CDR3: TGTGCCAGCAGCCGTGATTTCGGGACTAGCGGGGGGAAAGCTTACGAGCAGTACTTC. As protein: CASSRDFGTSGGKAYEQYF.

The V call is TRBV19, the J call TRBJ1-2; D possibly corresponds to TRBD1 (5 bases). Trimming took 5 bases from V and 7 from J, leaving 20 bases between them. This CDR3 is 15 amino acids long. Germline-derived CDR1 and CDR2 are LNHDA and SQIVND (reference sequence). The CDR3 DNA follows: TGTGCCAGTAGTCCCAGGCGGGACGTCTTCCTTGGCTACACCTTC. The encoded protein is CASSPRRDVFLGYTF.

The chain uses TRBV11-2 and TRBJ2-7, with 8 positions matching TRBD1. This CDR3 is built from 17 residues. CDR1 is SGHAT and CDR2 is FQNNGV in the germline V gene. V shed 2 bases, J shed 2 bases, and the junction held 11 bases outside the gene matches. CDR3 region: CASSLSSRDRIPYEQYF. The CDR3 DNA reads as TGTGCCAGCAGCTTATCTTCTCGGGACAGGATCCCCTACGAGCAGTACTTC.

The chain recombines TRBV9 with TRBJ2-2; 7 nucleotides agree with TRBD1. Germline lookup yields CDR1 SGDLS and CDR2 YYNGEE. Trimming took 4 bases from V and 1 from J; bases not matched to a gene: 4. The CDR3 spans 15 residues. The CDR3 sequence: CASSPRTGNTGELFF. CDR3 sequence (DNA): TGTGCCAGCAGCCCCCGGACAGGGAACACCGGGGAGCTGTTTTTT.

The V and J genes are TRBV4-2 and TRBJ2-3, with TRBD2 identical over 9 bases. The V and J ends lost 4 bases and 2 bases, in that order; junction bases with no gene match: 10. The CDR3 runs to 17 residues. Germline CDR1 is LGHNA and CDR2 is YNFKEQ. In nucleotides, the CDR3 is TGTGCCAGCAGCCGAGGATTAGCGGGAGAAGACACAGATACGCAGTATTTT. Protein sequence: CASSRGLAGEDTDTQYF.

This sequence joins TRBV7-2 and TRBJ2-3, with 9 bases that match TRBD2. Germline loops: CDR1 SGHTA, CDR2 FQGNSA. The CDR3 contains 16 residues. Trimming cost V 1 base and J 1 base; bases outside gene matches: 3. The CDR3 DNA is TGTGCCAGCAGCTTAGTTAGCGGGGGCCGCACAGATACGCAGTATTTT. As protein: CASSLVSGGRTDTQYF. Supplemented by reference TRBV7-2 and TRBJ2-3, the full variable domain reads GAGVSQSPSNKVTEKGKDVELRCDPISGHTALYWYRQSLGQGLEFLIYFQGNSAPDKSGLPSDRFSAERTGGSVSTLTIQRTQQEDSAVYLCASSLVSGGRTDTQYFGPGTRLTVL.

V usage is TRBV5-6 and J usage is TRBJ1-2; 7 bases map to TRBD1. The CDR3 extends over 14 amino acids. V was clipped by 4 bases and J by 4 bases; unmatched bases: 7. Germline lookup yields CDR1 SGHDT and CDR2 YYEEEE. CDR3 bases: TGTGCCAGCAGCCCCTTCGACAGGGTCTATGGCTACACCTTC. It yields the protein CASSPFDRVYGYTF.

V and J are TRBV7-9 and TRBJ2-1, with TRBD1 matching 7 bases. Germline loops: CDR1 SEHNR, CDR2 FQNEAQ (reference sequence). CDR3 length: 16 amino acids. V shed 5 bases, J shed 3 bases, and the junction held 10 bases outside the gene matches. The CDR3 nucleotides are TGTGCCAGCAGCCCTGTGGGACAGTCCGTCTACAATGAGCAGTTCTTC. This encodes CASSPVGQSVYNEQFF. Supplemented by reference TRBV7-9 and TRBJ2-1, the full variable domain reads DTGVSQNPRHKITKRGQNVTFRCDPISEHNRLYWYRQTLGQGPEFLTYFQNEAQLEKSRLLSDRFSAERPKGSFSTLEIQRTEQGDSAMYLCASSPVGQSVYNEQFFGPGTRLTVL.

The chain links TRBV25-1 to TRBJ1-3, with TRBD1 matching over 8 bases. CDR1 MGHDK and CDR2 SYGVNS come from the germline V gene. V lost 6 bases and J lost 1; bases outside the gene matches: 5. The CDR3 contains 15 residues. As DNA, the CDR3 is TGTGCCAGCAGGGACAGGGTAGGGTCTGGAAACACCATATATTTT. Protein sequence: CASRDRVGSGNTIYF. The entire variable domain, with the rest obtained from reference TRBV25-1 and TRBJ1-3, is as follows: EADIYQTPRYLVIGTGKKITLECSQTMGHDKMYWYQQDPGMELHLIHYSYGVNSTEKGDLSSESTVSRIRTEHFPLTLESARPSHTSQYLCASRDRVGSGNTIYFGEGSWLTVV.

J is TRBJ1-5 and V is TRBV7-2; D is ambiguous. Trimming removed 3 bases at V and 4 bases at J, with 10 bases between. Germline V lookup: CDR1 SGHTA, CDR2 FQGNSA. The CDR3 runs 14 residues. DNA of the CDR3: TGTGCCAGCAGCTTGGGAGCGATTAATCAGCCCCAGCATTTT. This gives the protein CASSLGAINQPQHF.

This sequence joins TRBV5-1 and TRBJ2-2; possible D gene TRBD1, 5 bases. The germline CDR1 and CDR2 sequences are SGHRS and YFSETQ. The CDR3 sequence is 14 residues long. Between the trimmed V and J ends, which lost 4 bases and 7 bases, there was a span of 14 bases. In nucleotides, the CDR3 is TGCGCCAGCAGCCCCCAGGGAAGGGTCGGGGAGCTGTTTTTT. Translating gives CASSPQGRVGELFF.

The chain links TRBV14 to TRBJ1-1, with 7 positions matching TRBD1. The CDR3 runs to 13 residues. V trimming: 4 bases; J trimming: 6 bases; junction bases outside the gene matches: 5. Germline assignment: CDR1 SGHDN and CDR2 FVKESK. CDR3 DNA sequence: TGTGCCAGCAGCCTATCAGGGGGGTCTGAAGCTTTCTTT. Translation: CASSLSGGSEAFF.

The chain joins TRBV5-4 to TRBJ1-1; D unresolved. Germline assignment: CDR1 SGHNT and CDR2 YYREEE (reference sequence). The CDR3 consists of 15 residues. Trimming pared 6 bases from V and 0 bases from J, leaving 15 bases between. This CDR3 is CASTTPRGMNTEAFF. The CDR3, as DNA: TGTGCCAGCACCACCCCGCGTGGTATGAACACTGAAGCTTTCTTT.

This chain uses TRBV4-3 with TRBJ1-3, with TRBD1 matching over 8 bases. The CDR3 covers 20 residues. CDR1 and CDR2 from the germline V gene are LGHNA and YSLEER. The V gene end was trimmed by 0 bases and the J gene end by 5 bases; junction bases not matched to a gene: 18. The CDR3 loop reads CASSQEVPGGSVSTRNTIYF. CDR3 sequence (DNA): TGCGCCAGCAGCCAAGAGGTACCAGGGGGCAGCGTCTCTACCCGAAACACCATATATTTT.

This chain links TRBV9 with TRBJ2-1; the D gene is possibly TRBD1 (6 bases). Trimming removed 4 bases from V and 5 bases from J, with 16 bases in between. Germline assignment: CDR1 SGDLS and CDR2 YYNGEE. This CDR3 has 15 amino acids. CDR3 sequence: CASSLAWGPNNEQFF. CDR3 sequence (DNA): TGTGCCAGCAGCCTTGCGTGGGGGCCGAACAATGAGCAGTTCTTC.

This clone has just a few counts. This chain links TRBV7-6 with TRBJ2-5; 15 nucleotides align to TRBD2. CDR1 is SGHVS, CDR2 FNYEAQ, per germline. The CDR3 has 14 residues. V trimming: 5 bases; J trimming: 11 bases; junction bases outside the gene matches: 6. The CDR3 region has the DNA TGTGCCAGCAGCGGGACTAGCGGGGGGTTTTCTCAGTACTTC. This encodes CASSGTSGGFSQYF.

This sequence joins TRBV5-4 and TRBJ2-5; D remains unclear. The V gene lost 3 bases and the J gene lost 5 bases, with 5 bases spanning the gap. Germline V gene data show CDR1 as SGHNT and CDR2 as YYREEE (reference sequence). CDR3 length: 11 amino acids. CDR3 coding DNA: TGTGCCAGCAGCTATTCGGAGACCCAGTACTTC. Protein sequence: CASSYSETQYF.